The clone carrying this TCR beta chain appeared a single time. Sequencing used immunoSEQ multiplex PCR; TCRdb keeps in-frame clones, though not all of them. The sample lists some 51,000 clones, around 94% occurring once. This CDR3 comprises 15 residues. Per the germline V gene, CDR1 is LGHNT and CDR2 is FRNRAP. The V end lost 1 base, the J end lost 0 bases, and 7 bases lay between the germline ends. This record belongs to a study of T cell changes during pregnancy in multiple sclerosis. The TCR sequence derives from a female donor with multiple sclerosis, enrolled in a pregnancy study. The gene calls are TRBV12-5 and TRBJ1-3; D is unresolved. Material: CD4+ T cells from peripheral blood mononuclear cells, obtained in the second trimester of pregnancy. DNA of the CDR3: TGTGCTAGTGGTTTGGCCCGGGACTCTGGAAACACCATATATTTT. Its protein is CASGLARDSGNTIYF.